This T cell receptor (beta chain) was observed in a study of response to subunit inactivated influenza vaccine. Study-level findings and limits: Authors proposed each seasonal influenza vaccination draws in few new T cells.

Germline V CDR1 and CDR2: SGHRS, YFSETQ. The length of the CDR3 is 13 residues. This clonotype was recorded a few times. The antigen remains undetermined. TCRdb passed the RT-PCR reads through MiXCR, listing each CDR3 protein once. This sample has about 830,000 distinct CDR3 sequences; 18% occur once, and the top ten carry about a tenth. The chain recombines TRBV5-1 with TRBJ2-7; D gene ambiguous. The J call is in doubt because the DNA end fits TRBJ2-1 better. The specimen comprised PBMCs from blood, sampled 5 to 6 days after vaccination. This TCR derives from a man between 50 and 59 years old who received an inactivated influenza vaccine. This chain's CDR3 is CASSLVGAYEQFF. CDR3 nucleotide sequence: TGCGCCAGCAGCTTGGTGGGTGCCTACGAGCAGTTCTTC.